This T cell receptor beta chain originates from a study of T cell responses to AZD1222 COVID-19 vaccine. The repertoire was sequenced with immunoSEQ multiplex PCR; TCRdb's copy has only in-frame clones and lacks some. The sample has roughly 120,000 clones, approximately 85% seen once. This clonotype originated in an adult who received the AZD1222 COVID-19 vaccine. Here the sequenced sample was peripheral blood, taken 28 days after the second AZD1222 dose.

Here the CDR3 reads CASSVDGWVNYGYTF. The CDR3 DNA sequence: TGTGCCAGCAGCGTAGACGGGTGGGTGAACTATGGCTACACCTTC. The rearrangement uses TRBV9 and TRBJ1-2; D not certain. The CDR3 has 15 amino acids. Trimming took 0 bases from V and 2 from J, leaving 11 bases between them. CDR1 is SGDLS, CDR2 YYNGEE, per germline.